This T cell receptor (beta chain) originates from a study of blood T cells in healthy people across ages. The CDR3 consists of 14 residues. The germline gives CDR1 SGHTA, CDR2 FQGTGA. Broader study findings: Nothing was known about donor CMV status, and this possibly confounded expanded clonotype changes.

A second PCR, run for roughly 7 to 11 cycles, used a sample-barcoded 5' primer plus a J-beta primer mix. Each TCR beta cDNA got a 12-nucleotide random molecular identifier. Via MiXCR, TCRdb re-called the 5' RACE reads, giving one row per CDR3 protein. Here the sample spans hundreds of thousands of distinct CDR3 sequences, 44% being singletons. Russia was home to the donors, healthy Caucasian individuals aged roughly 6 to 95. On this clonotype itself: Its antigen is unidentified. The junction and the germline gene differ at one end; a read error may be behind it.

This TCR derives from a man in his 60s in good health. The chain links TRBV7-3 to TRBJ1-2; perhaps TRBD1 as D (6 bases). Source material: blood. CDR3 bases: TGTGCCGGCAGCTTAACGGGGGGCAGGGTTGGCTACACCTTC. Translating it yields CAGSLTGGRVGYTF.